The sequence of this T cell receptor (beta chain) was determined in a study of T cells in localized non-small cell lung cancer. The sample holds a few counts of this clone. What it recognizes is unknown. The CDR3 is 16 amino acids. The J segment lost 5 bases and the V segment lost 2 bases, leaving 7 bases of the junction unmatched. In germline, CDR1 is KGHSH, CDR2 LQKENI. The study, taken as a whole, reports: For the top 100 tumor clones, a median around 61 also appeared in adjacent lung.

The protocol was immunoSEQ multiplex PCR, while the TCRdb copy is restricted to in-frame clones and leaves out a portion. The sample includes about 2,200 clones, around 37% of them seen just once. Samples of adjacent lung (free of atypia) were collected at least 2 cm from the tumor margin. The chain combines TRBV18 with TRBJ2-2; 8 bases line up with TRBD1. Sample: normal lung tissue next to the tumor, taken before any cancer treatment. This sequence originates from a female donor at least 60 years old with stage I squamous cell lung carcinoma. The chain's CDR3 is CASSPTRTGQTGELFF. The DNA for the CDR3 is TGTGCCAGCTCACCAACCCGGACAGGGCAAACCGGGGAGCTGTTTTTT. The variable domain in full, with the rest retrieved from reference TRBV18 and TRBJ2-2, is NAGVMQNPRHLVRRRGQEARLRCSPMKGHSHVYWYRQLPEEGLKFMVYLQKENIIDESGMPKERFSAEFPKEGPSILRIQQVVRGDSAAYFCASSPTRTGQTGELFFGEGSRLTVL.